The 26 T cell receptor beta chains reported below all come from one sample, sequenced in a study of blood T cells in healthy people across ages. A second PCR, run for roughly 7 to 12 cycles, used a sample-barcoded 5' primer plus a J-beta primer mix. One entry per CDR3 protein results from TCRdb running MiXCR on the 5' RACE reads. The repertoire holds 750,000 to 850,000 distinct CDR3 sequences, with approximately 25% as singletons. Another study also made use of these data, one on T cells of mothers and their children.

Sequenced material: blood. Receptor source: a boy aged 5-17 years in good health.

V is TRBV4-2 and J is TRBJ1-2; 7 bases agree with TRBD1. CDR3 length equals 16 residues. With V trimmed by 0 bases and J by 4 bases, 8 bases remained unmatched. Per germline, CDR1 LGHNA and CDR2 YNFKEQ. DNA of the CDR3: TGTGCCAGCAGCCAAGACTTACGGACAGGCGGCTATGGCTACACCTTC. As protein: CASSQDLRTGGYGYTF.

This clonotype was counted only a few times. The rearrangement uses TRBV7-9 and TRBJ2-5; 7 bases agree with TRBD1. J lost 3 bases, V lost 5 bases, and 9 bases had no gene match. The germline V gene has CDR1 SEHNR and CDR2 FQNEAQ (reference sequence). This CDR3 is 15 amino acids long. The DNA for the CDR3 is TGTGCCAGCAGCCCCGACAGGGCATGGGAAGAGACCCAGTACTTC. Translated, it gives CASSPDRAWEETQYF.

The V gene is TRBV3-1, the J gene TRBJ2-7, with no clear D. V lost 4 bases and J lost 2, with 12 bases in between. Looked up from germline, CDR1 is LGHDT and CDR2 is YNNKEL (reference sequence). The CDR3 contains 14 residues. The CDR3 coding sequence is TGTGCCAGCAGCCCCTACCGCCCCCCCTACGAGCAGTACTTC. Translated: CASSPYRPPYEQYF.

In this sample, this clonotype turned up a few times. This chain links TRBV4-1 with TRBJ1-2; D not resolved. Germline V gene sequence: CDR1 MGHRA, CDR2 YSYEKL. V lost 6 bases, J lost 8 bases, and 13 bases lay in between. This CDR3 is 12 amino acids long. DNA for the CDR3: TGCGCCAGCAGTCATCAGTCCGGGGGCTACACCTTC. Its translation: CASSHQSGGYTF.

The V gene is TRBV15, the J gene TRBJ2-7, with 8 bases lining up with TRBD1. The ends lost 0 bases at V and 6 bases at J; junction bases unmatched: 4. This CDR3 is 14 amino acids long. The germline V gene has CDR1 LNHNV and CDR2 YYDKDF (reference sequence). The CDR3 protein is CATSRDFDRGEQYF. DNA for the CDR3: TGTGCCACCAGCAGAGATTTTGACAGGGGCGAGCAGTACTTC. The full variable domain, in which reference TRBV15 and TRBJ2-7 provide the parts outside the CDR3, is DAMVIQNPRYQVTQFGKPVTLSCSQTLNHNVMYWYQQKSSQAPKLLFHYYDKDFNNEADTPDNFQSRRPNTSFCFLDIRSPGLGDTAMYLCATSRDFDRGEQYFGPGTRLTVT.

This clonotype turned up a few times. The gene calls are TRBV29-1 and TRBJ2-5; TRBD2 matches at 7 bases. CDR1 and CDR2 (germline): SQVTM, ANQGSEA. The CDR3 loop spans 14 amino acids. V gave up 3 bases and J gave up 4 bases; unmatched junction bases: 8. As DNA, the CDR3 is TGCAGCGTTGAGCGGGGAGCGGGGATAGAGACCCAGTACTTC. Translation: CSVERGAGIETQYF.

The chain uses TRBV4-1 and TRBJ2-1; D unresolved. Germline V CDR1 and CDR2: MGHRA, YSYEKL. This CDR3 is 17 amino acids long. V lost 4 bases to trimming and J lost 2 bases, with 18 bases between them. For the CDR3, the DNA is TGCGCCAGCAGCCGAGCTGAAAGCGAACAAACCTACAATGAGCAGTTCTTC. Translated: CASSRAESEQTYNEQFF.

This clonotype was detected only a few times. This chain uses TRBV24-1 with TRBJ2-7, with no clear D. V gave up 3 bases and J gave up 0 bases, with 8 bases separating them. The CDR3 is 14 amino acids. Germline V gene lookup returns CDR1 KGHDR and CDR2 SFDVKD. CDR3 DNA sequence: TGTGCCACCAGTGATACTGGACCCTCCTACGAGCAGTACTTC. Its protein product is CATSDTGPSYEQYF.

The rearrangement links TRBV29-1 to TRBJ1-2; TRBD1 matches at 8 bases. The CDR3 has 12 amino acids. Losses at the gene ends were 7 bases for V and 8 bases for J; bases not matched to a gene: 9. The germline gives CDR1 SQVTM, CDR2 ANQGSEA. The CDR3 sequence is CSAPTGVGGYTF. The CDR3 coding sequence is TGCAGCGCCCCGACAGGGGTCGGGGGCTACACCTTC.

CDR3 nucleotide sequence: TGCGCCAGCAGCTTGGACGGCAGCTCAAACTATGGCTACACCTTC. It codes for CASSLDGSSNYGYTF. The V gene is TRBV5-1, the J gene TRBJ1-2; no definite D call. The V gene lost 0 bases and the J gene lost 2 bases, with 11 bases spanning the gap. This CDR3 region has 15 residues. Germline V gene data show CDR1 as SGHRS and CDR2 as YFSETQ.

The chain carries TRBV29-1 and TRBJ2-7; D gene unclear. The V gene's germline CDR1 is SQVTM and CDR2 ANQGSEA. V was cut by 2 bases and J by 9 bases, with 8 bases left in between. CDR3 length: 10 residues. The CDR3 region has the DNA TGCAGCGTTGAAATGGAAAGGCAGTACTTC. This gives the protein CSVEMERQYF.

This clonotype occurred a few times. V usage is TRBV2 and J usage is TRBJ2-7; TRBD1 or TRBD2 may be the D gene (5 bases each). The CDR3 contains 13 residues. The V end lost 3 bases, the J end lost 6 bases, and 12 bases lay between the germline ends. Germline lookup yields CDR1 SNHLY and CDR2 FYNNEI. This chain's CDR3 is CASSDSGTGEQYF. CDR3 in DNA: TGTGCCAGCAGTGACTCTGGGACGGGCGAGCAGTACTTC.

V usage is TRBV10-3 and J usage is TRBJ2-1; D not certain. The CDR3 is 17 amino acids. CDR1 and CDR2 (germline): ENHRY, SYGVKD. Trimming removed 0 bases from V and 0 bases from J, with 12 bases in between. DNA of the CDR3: TGTGCCATCAGTGAGTCGATCCGCCAGGCCTCCTACAATGAGCAGTTCTTC. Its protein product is CAISESIRQASYNEQFF.

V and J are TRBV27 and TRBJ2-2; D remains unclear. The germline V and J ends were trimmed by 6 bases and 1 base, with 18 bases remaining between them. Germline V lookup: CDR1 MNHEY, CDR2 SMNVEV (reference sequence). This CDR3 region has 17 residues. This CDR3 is CASSSTLIRVNTGELFF. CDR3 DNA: TGTGCCAGCAGCTCCACCCTGATCCGGGTGAACACCGGGGAGCTGTTTTTT.

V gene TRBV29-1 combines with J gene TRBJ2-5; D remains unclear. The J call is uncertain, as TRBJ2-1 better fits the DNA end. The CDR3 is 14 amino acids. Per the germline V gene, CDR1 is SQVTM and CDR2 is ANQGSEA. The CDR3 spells CSVEFEEVWNEQFF. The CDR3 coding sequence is TGCAGCGTTGAATTCGAGGAAGTATGGAATGAGCAGTTCTTC.

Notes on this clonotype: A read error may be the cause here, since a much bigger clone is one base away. For the CDR3, the DNA is TGTGCCAGCAGCTCCCTGACTAGCGGGACAGGCGAGCAGTACTTC. The encoded protein is CASSSLTSGTGEQYF. V gene TRBV7-9 combines with J gene TRBJ2-7, with 11 bases aligning to TRBD2. The germline V gene encodes CDR1 SEHNR and CDR2 FQNEAQ (reference sequence). Trimming took 4 bases from V and 6 from J; bases not matched to a gene: 8. The CDR3 has 15 residues.

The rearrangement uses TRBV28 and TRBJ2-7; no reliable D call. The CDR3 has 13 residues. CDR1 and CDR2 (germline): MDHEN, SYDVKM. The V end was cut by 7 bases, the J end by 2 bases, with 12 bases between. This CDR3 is CASNTGRTYEQYF. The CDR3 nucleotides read TGTGCCAGCAATACCGGACGGACCTACGAGCAGTACTTC.

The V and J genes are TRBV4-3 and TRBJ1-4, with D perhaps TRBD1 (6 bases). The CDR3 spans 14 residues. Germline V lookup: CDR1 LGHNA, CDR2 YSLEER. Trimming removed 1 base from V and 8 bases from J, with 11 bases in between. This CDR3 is CASSQGQEHEKLFF. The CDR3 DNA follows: TGCGCCAGCAGCCAAGGACAGGAGCACGAAAAACTGTTTTTT.

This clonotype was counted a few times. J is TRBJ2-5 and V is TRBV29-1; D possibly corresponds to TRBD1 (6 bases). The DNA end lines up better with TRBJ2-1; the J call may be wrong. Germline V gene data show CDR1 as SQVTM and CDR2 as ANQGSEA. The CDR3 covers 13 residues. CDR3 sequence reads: CSSLEGDINEQFF. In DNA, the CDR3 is TGCAGCTCTCTAGAGGGGGACATCAATGAGCAGTTCTTC.

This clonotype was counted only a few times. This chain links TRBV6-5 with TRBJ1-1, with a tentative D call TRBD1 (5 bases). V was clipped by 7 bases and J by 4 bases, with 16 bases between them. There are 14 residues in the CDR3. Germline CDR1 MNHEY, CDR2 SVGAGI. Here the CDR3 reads CASKQAGVGTEAFF. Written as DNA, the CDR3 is TGTGCCAGCAAGCAAGCGGGGGTTGGCACTGAAGCTTTCTTT.

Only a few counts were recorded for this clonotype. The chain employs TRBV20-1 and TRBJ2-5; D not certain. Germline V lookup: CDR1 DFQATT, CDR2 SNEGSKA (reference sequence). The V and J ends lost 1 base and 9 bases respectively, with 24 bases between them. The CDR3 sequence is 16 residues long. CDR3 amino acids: CSARGSVLSSAVAQYF. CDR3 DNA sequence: TGCAGTGCTAGAGGAAGCGTCCTCTCAAGTGCAGTGGCCCAGTACTTC.

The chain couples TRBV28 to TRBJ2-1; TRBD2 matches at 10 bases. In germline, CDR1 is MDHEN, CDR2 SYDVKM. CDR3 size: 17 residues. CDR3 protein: CASSGTSVKTAYNEQFF. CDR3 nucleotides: TGTGCTTCATCCGGGACTAGCGTCAAGACGGCCTACAATGAGCAGTTCTTC.

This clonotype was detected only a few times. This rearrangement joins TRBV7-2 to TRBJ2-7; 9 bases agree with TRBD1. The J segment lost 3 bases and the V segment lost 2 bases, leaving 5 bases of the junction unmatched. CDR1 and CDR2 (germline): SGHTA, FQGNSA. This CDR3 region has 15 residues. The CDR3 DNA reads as TGTGCCAGCAGCTTAAACAGGGGGCTGATCTACGAGCAGTACTTC. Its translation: CASSLNRGLIYEQYF.

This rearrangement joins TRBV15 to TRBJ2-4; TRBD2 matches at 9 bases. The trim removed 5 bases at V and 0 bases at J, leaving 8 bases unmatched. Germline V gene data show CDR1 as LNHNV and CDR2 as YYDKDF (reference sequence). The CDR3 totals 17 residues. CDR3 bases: TGTGCCACCAGCCCTAGCGGGACCCCTCTAGCCAAAAACATTCAGTACTTC. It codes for CATSPSGTPLAKNIQYF.

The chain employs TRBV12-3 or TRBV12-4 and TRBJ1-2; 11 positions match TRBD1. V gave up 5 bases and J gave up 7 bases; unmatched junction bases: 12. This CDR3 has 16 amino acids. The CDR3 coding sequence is TGTGCCAGCAGTCAGTCCGGGACAGGGGGTATAGCTGGCTACACCTTC. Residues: CASSQSGTGGIAGYTF.

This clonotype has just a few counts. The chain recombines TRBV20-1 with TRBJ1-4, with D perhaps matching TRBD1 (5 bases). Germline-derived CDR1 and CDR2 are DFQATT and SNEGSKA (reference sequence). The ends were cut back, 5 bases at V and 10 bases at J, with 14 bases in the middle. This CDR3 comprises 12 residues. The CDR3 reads CSARDRTVKLFF. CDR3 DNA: TGCAGTGCTCGGGACCGCACGGTAAAACTGTTTTTT.